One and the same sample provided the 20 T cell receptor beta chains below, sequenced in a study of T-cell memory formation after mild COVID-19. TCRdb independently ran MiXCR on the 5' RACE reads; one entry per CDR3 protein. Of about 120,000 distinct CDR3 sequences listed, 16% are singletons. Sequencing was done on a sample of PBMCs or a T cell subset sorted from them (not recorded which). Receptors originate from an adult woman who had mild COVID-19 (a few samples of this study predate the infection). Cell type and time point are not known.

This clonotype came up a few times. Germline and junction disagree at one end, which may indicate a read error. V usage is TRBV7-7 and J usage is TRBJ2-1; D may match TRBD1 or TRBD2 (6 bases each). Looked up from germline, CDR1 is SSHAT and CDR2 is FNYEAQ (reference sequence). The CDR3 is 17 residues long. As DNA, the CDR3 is TGTGCTAGCAGCTTAGAATTGCGGAGGGGGGCCCACAATGAGCAGTTCTTC. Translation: CASSLELRRGAHNEQFF.

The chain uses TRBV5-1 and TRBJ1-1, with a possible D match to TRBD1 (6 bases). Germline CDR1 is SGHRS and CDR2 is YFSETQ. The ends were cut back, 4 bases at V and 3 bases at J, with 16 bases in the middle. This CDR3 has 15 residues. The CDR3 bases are TGCGCCAGCAGCCCCCCGGACAGTCGGGACACTGAAGCTTTCTTT. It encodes CASSPPDSRDTEAFF.

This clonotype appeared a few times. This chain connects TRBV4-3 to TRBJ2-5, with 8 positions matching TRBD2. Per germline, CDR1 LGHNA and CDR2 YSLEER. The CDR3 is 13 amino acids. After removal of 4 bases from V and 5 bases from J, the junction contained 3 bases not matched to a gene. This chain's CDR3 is CASSRLASETQYF. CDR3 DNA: TGCGCCAGCAGCCGACTAGCGTCGGAGACCCAGTACTTC.

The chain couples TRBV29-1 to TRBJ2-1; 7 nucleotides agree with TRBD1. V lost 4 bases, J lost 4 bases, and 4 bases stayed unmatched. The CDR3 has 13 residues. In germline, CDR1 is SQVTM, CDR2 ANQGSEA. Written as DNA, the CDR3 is TGCAGCGTTGGACAGGGTCCGTACAATGAGCAGTTCTTC. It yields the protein CSVGQGPYNEQFF.

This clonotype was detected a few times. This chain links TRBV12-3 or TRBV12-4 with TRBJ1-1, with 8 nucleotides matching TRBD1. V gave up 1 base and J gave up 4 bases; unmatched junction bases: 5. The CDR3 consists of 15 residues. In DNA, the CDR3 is TGTGCCAGCAGTTTAGGGGGAACAGGGGGCACTGAAGCTTTCTTT. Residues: CASSLGGTGGTEAFF.

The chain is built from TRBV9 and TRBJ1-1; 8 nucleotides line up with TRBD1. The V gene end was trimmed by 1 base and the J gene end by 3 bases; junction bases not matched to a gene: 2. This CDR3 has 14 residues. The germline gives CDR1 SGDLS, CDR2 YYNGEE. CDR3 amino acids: CASSVMTGDTEAFF. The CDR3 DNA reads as TGTGCCAGCAGCGTAATGACAGGGGACACTGAAGCTTTCTTT.

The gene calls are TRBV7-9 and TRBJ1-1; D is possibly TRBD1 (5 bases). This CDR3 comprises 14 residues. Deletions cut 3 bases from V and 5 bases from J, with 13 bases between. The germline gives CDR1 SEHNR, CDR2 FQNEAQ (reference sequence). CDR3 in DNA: TGTGCCAGCAGCTTGGAGACAGTAAGAACTGAAGCTTTCTTT. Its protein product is CASSLETVRTEAFF.

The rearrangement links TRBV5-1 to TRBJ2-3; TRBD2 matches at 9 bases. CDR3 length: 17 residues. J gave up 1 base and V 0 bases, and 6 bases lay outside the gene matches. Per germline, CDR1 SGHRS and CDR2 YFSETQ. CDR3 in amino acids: CASSLAASGARTDTQYF. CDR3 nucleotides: TGCGCCAGCAGCTTGGCCGCTAGCGGGGCACGCACAGATACGCAGTATTTT.

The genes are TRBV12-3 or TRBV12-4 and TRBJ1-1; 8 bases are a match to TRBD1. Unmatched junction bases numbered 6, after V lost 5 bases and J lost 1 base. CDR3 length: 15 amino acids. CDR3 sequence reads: CASSPRDRWNTEAFF. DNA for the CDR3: TGTGCCAGCAGTCCCCGGGACAGGTGGAACACTGAAGCTTTCTTT.

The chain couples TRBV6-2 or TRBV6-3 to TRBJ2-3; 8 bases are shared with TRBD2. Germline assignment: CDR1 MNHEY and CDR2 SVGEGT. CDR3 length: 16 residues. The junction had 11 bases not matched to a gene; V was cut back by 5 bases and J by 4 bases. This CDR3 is CASSRTPGLGADTQYF. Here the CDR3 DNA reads TGTGCCAGCAGTCGAACTCCGGGACTAGGGGCAGATACGCAGTATTTT.

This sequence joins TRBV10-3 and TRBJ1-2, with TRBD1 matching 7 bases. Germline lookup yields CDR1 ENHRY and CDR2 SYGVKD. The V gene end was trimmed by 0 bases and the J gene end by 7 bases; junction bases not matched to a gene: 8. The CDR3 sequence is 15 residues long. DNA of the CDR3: TGTGCCATCAGTGAGTCGCGCAGGGGGATCGGTGGCTACACCTTC. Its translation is CAISESRRGIGGYTF.

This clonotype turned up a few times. The CDR3 DNA sequence: TGTGCCAGCAGTTTAAGGGACAGGAGCTATGAAGCTTTCTTT. Protein: CASSLRDRSYEAFF. The chain joins TRBV12-3 or TRBV12-4 to TRBJ1-1, with TRBD1 matching over 8 bases. The junction had 6 bases not matched to a gene; V was cut back by 2 bases and J by 7 bases. This CDR3 comprises 14 residues.

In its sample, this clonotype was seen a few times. DNA for the CDR3: TGTGCCAGCAGCCAAGGGGACGGAAGCTATGGCTACACCTTC. As protein: CASSQGDGSYGYTF. The chain combines TRBV3-1 with TRBJ1-2; TRBD1 might be the D (5 bases). The V gene lost 1 base and the J gene lost 4 bases, with 10 bases spanning the gap. The length of the CDR3 is 14 residues. The germline V gene has CDR1 LGHDT and CDR2 YNNKEL (reference sequence).

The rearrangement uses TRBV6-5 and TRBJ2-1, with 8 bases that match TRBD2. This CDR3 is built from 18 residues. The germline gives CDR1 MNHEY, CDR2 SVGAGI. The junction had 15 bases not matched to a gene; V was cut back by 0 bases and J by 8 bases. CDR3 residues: CASSYSGALAGLYDEQFF. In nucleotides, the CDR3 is TGTGCCAGCAGTTACTCGGGGGCGCTAGCGGGCCTATACGATGAGCAGTTCTTC.

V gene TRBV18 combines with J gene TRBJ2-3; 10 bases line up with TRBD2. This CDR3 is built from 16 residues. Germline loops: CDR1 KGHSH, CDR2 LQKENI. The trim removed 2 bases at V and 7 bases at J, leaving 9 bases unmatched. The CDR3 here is CASSPGPASGGNTQYF. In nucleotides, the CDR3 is TGTGCCAGCTCACCAGGACCGGCTAGCGGGGGAAATACGCAGTATTTT.

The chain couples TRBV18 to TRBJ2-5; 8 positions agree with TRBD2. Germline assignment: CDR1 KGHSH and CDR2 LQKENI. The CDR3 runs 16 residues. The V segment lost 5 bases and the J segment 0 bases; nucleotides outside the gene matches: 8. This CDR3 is CASSSGLAANQETQYF. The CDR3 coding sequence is TGTGCCAGCTCATCCGGACTAGCCGCCAACCAAGAGACCCAGTACTTC.

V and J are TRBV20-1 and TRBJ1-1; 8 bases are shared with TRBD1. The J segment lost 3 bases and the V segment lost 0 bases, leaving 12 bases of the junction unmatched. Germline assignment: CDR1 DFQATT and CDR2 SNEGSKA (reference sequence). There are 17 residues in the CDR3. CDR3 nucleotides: TGCAGTGCTAGAGATTCCCGCAGGACAGGGCATTACACTGAAGCTTTCTTT. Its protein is CSARDSRRTGHYTEAFF.

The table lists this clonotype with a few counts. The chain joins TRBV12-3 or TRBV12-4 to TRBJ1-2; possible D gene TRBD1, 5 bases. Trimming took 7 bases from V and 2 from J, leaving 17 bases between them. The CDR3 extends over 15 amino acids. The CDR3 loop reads CASKPRGVTNYGYTF. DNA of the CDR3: TGTGCCAGCAAACCCAGAGGGGTAACCAACTATGGCTACACCTTC.

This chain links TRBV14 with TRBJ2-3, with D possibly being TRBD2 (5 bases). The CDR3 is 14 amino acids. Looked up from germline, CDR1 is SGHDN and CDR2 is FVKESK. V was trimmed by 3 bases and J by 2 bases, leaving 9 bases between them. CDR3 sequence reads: CASSQPGVTDTQYF. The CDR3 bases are TGTGCCAGCAGCCAGCCCGGGGTCACAGATACGCAGTATTTT.

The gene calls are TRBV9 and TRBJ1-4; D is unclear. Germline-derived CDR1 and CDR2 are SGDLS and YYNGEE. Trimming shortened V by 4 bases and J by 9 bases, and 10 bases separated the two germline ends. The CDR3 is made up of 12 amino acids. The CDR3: CASSRVGQKLFF. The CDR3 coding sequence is TGTGCCAGCAGCCGGGTTGGACAAAAACTGTTTTTT.